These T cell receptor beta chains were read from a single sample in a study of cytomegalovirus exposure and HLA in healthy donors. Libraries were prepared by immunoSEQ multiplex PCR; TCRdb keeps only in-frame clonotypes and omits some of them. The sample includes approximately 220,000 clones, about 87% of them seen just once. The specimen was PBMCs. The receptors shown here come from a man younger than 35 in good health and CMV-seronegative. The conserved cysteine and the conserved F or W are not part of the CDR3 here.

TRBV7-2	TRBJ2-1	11	ASSRGSENEQF
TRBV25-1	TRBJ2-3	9	ASVGTDTQY
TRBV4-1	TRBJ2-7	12	ASSLVIGDYEQY
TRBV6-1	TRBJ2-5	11	ASTTTVRETQY
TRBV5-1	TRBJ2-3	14	ASSLFGGNSADTQY
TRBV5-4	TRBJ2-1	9	ASSLYNEQF
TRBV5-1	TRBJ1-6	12	ASRAGTGSSPLH
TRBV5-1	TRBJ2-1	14	ASSLIAGGLYNEQF
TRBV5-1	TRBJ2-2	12	ACHGTTNTGELF
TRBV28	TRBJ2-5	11	ASSFRVQETQY
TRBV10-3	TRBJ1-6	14	AIRSGVSTMNSPLH
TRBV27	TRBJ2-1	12	ASSLGLVYNEQF
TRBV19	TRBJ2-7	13	ASSKGQGGTYEQY
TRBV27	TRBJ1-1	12	ASSLFPGPGEAF
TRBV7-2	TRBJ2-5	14	ASSQMGQGARETQY
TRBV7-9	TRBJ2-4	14	ASSLTSGGRGNIQY
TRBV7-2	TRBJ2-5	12	ASSTSGSLETQY
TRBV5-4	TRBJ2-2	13	ASSGAGGPEGELF
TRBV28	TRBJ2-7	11	ASTLVQGPEQY
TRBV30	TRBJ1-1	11	AWRWQANTEAF
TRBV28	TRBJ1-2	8	ASKQYGYT
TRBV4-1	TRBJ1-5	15	ASSHVLQGLGNQPQH
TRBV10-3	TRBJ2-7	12	AISERGIHYEQY
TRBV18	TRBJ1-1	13	ASSRTTGMNTEAF
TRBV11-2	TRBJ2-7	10	ASSPVAREQY
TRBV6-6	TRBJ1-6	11	ASSYSTGDILH
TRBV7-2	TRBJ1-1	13	ASSLEGRGNTEAF
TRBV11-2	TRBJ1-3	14	ASSSFGTLSGNTIY
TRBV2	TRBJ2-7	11	ASKGQGPYEQY
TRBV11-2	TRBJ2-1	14	ASSPWPGGLYNEQF
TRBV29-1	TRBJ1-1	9	SHKRVPEAF